This record covers a single T cell receptor (beta chain). What it recognizes is unknown. Trimming removed 1 base at V and 9 bases at J, with 13 bases between. Germline CDR1 LGHNA, CDR2 YSLEER. This CDR3 spans 15 amino acids. Using immunoSEQ multiplex PCR, the repertoire was profiled, and TCRdb retains in-frame clones only, with some absent. The sample includes 120,000 to 150,000 clones, around nine tenths of them seen just once. This sample was included in a study of T cell responses to AZD1222 COVID-19 vaccine. The study's findings and limits: Epitopes outside B.1.351 and B.1.1.7 mutated regions reportedly drew nearly half of spike TCRs.

This chain uses TRBV4-3 with TRBJ1-6, with D uncertain. This specimen consisted of peripheral blood, obtained 28 days after the second AZD1222 dose. The TCR originated in an adult who received the AZD1222 COVID-19 vaccine. Written as DNA, the CDR3 is TGCGCCAGCAGCCAAGCCGACACCCCCAGTTCACCCCTCCACTTT. This gives the protein CASSQADTPSSPLHF.